This T cell receptor beta chain was captured in a study of cytomegalovirus exposure and HLA in healthy donors. Study findings and constraints: A missense DCLRE1C variant was associated with V- and J-gene trimming of TCR beta chains in a later analysis, and an independent cohort replicated the association. Later analysis placed DRB1 highest and HLA-C lowest in TCR association rates, which differed by HLA locus. An analysis that was carried out later associated 17,000 or so TCR beta sequences with HLA alleles at 0.05 false discovery rate.

The donors (healthy individuals) were bone marrow donors. PCR amplification relied on 60 Vbeta primers (plus 13 Jbeta primers). Assay: immunoSEQ multiplex PCR; the TCRdb copy retains only in-frame clones and omits some. The data contain 110,000 to 150,000 clones, around 80% of them singletons. Losses at the gene ends were 0 bases for V and 9 bases for J; bases not matched to a gene: 5. CDR3 length: 14 amino acids. The V gene's germline CDR1 is SEHNR and CDR2 FQNEAQ (reference sequence). With regard to this clone: Its antigen is currently unknown.

Sequencing was done on a sample of PBMCs. The chain joins TRBV7-9 to TRBJ2-1; 7 positions match TRBD1. The sequence was collected from a boy aged 2 to 9 in good health and CMV-seronegative. CDR3 amino acids: CASSLAEGAVEQFF. The CDR3 nucleotides are TGTGCCAGCAGCTTAGCTGAGGGGGCGGTTGAGCAGTTCTTC.